The present TCR beta chain was sequenced within a study of blood T cell repertoires in COVID-19. Across the whole study: Samples representing acute and convalescent COVID-19 were sourced from the United States, Italy and Spain. Sample material is recorded as cDNA or gDNA derived from T cells, B-cell-depleted T cells, or PBMCs.

Per the original methods: Amplification of reference gene primers was used by the study to estimate nucleated cell counts. Using immunoSEQ multiplex PCR, the repertoire was profiled, and TCRdb retains in-frame clones only, with some absent. That table supplies the V and J calls and clone size; D and trimming were determined from the DNA. This sample has 270,000 or so clones, with about nine tenths found just once. This clone appeared once. V gave up 4 bases and J gave up 0 bases, with 9 bases separating them. Germline CDR1 SNHLY, CDR2 FYNNEI. This CDR3 region has 15 residues. The source material was peripheral blood. This clonotype was sampled from a woman aged 40 to 49 who had recovered from COVID-19. V usage is TRBV2 and J usage is TRBJ2-2; D remains unclear. The CDR3 sequence: CASSVQLANTGELFF. The CDR3 DNA is TGTGCCAGCAGTGTACAGCTCGCGAACACCGGGGAGCTGTTTTTT.